A single sample gave rise to the 10 T cell receptor beta chains below, sequenced in a study of vaccination effects on CD4 cells after COVID-19. Libraries were prepared by immunoSEQ multiplex PCR; TCRdb keeps only in-frame clonotypes and omits some of them. The sample records tens of thousands of clones, roughly two thirds being singletons. The ViraFEST assay expanded antigen-specific CD4+ T cells with viral peptide pools before sequencing. Researchers isolated CD4+ T cells once approximately ten days of culture had elapsed. Testing of the vaccine recipients showed negative nucleocapsid antibodies and no prior SARS-CoV-2 infection. Antigens of these TCRs are unknown. The sample in question was CD4+ T cells from PBMCs cultured with HCoV-OC43 spike peptides, obtained before COVID-19 vaccination. Subset indicated: HCoV-OC43 spike overlapping peptide pool stimulation. The receptors come from a human donor who received a COVID-19 vaccine.

This clone showed up just a few times. The chain links TRBV6-4 to TRBJ2-2; unclear D gene. The CDR3 is 14 amino acids. Per germline, CDR1 MRHNA and CDR2 SNTAGT. Trimming shortened V by 5 bases and J by 1 base, and 8 bases separated the two germline ends. The DNA for the CDR3 is TGTGCCAGCAGTCGCGAAAGGAACACCGGGGAGCTGTTTTTT. Its protein is CASSRERNTGELFF.

The chain combines TRBV10-3 with TRBJ2-2; D unresolved. Germline-derived CDR1 and CDR2 are ENHRY and SYGVKD. The CDR3 runs 14 residues. V lost 2 bases, J lost 0 bases, and 4 bases lay in between. DNA for the CDR3: TGTGCCATCAGTGAGGCGGCGAACACCGGGGAGCTGTTTTTT. Residues: CAISEAANTGELFF.

The rearrangement links TRBV19 to TRBJ1-5; TRBD1 might be the D (6 bases). The CDR3 is 14 residues long. Germline CDR1 is LNHDA and CDR2 is SQIVND (reference sequence). The V and J ends lost 2 bases and 6 bases respectively, with 11 bases between them. Here the CDR3 reads CASSISGEGQPQHF. As DNA, the CDR3 is TGTGCCAGTAGTATATCAGGGGAGGGTCAGCCCCAGCATTTT.

This clone occurred a few times. J is TRBJ2-1 and V is TRBV9; TRBD1 matches 7 bases. The germline gives CDR1 SGDLS, CDR2 YYNGEE. Trimming at V came to 5 bases and at J to 0 bases, leaving 5 bases not matched to a gene. CDR3 length: 15 amino acids. The DNA of the CDR3 is TGTGCCAGCAGTACGGGACAGTCCTCCTACAATGAGCAGTTCTTC. Translating gives CASSTGQSSYNEQFF.

The chain links TRBV25-1 to TRBJ2-6; D unclear. CDR1 is MGHDK, CDR2 SYGVNS, per germline. CDR3 length: 15 amino acids. V was cut by 5 bases and J by 0 bases, with 8 bases left in between. CDR3 DNA sequence: TGTGCCAGCAGTCTGCCGGGCTCTGGGGCCAACGTCCTGACTTTC. It codes for CASSLPGSGANVLTF.

The V gene is TRBV2, the J gene TRBJ1-2; TRBD1 matches at 8 bases. The CDR3 length is 15 residues. Germline V gives CDR1 SNHLY, CDR2 FYNNEI. V dropped 3 bases and J dropped 6; count of bases not matched to a gene: 9. CDR3 DNA: TGTGCCAGCAGTGACAGGGGGCGCGGTGGCCATGGCTACACCTTC. It encodes CASSDRGRGGHGYTF. Based on the CDR3 plus reference TRBV2 and TRBJ1-2, the full variable domain is EPEVTQTPSHQVTQMGQEVILRCVPISNHLYFYWYRQILGQKVEFLVSFYNNEISEKSEIFDDQFSVERPDGSNFTLKIRSTKLEDSAMYFCASSDRGRGGHGYTFGSGTRLTVV.

V is TRBV30 and J is TRBJ1-2; D not resolved. The V end lost 4 bases, the J end lost 8 bases, and 11 bases lay between the germline ends. This CDR3 comprises 11 residues. Germline CDR1 GTSNPN, CDR2 SVGIG (reference sequence). For the CDR3, the DNA is TGTGCCTGGACTGCTCTAGGAGGCTACACCTTC. Its protein is CAWTALGGYTF.

The chain recombines TRBV5-4 with TRBJ2-7; D assignment may be TRBD1 or TRBD2 (6 bases each). Per germline, CDR1 SGHNT and CDR2 YYREEE (reference sequence). The V end lost 4 bases, the J end lost 3 bases, and 14 bases lay between the germline ends. The length of the CDR3 is 14 residues. The CDR3 sequence: CASSVGGDLYEQYF. The CDR3 nucleotides read TGTGCCAGCAGCGTGGGGGGCGACCTCTACGAGCAGTACTTC. Using reference TRBV5-4 and TRBJ2-7 for the parts outside the CDR3, the full variable domain is ETGVTQSPTHLIKTRGQQVTLRCSSQSGHNTVSWYQQALGQGPQFIFQYYREEENGRGNFPPRFSGLQFPNYSSELNVNALELDDSALYLCASSVGGDLYEQYFGPGTRLTVT.

The rearrangement links TRBV5-6 to TRBJ2-5; unclear D gene. The CDR3 is 15 residues long. Germline V gives CDR1 SGHDT, CDR2 YYEEEE. The V gene lost 4 bases and the J gene lost 1 base, with 14 bases spanning the gap. The CDR3 here is CASSPSRGSQETQYF. CDR3 coding DNA: TGTGCCAGCAGCCCAAGTAGAGGTAGCCAAGAGACCCAGTACTTC.

This clone was seen a single time. The rearrangement links TRBV7-9 to TRBJ2-1; no reliable D call. The CDR3 totals 17 residues. V dropped 5 bases and J dropped 9 bases, with 26 bases sitting between them. Germline values: CDR1 SEHNR, CDR2 FQNEAQ (reference sequence). CDR3 coding DNA: TGTGCCAGCAGCCTTGGTATTGTGGCAGGCCTCCACGGTGAGCAGTTCTTC. It codes for CASSLGIVAGLHGEQFF.